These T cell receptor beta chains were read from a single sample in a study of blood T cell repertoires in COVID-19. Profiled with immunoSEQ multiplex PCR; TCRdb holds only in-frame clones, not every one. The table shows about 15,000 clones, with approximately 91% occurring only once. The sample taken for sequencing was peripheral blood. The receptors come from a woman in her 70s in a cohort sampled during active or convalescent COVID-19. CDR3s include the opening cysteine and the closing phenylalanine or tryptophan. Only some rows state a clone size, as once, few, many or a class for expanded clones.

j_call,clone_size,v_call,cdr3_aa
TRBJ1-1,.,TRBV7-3,CASSSYRGTEAFF
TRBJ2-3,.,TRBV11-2,CASSLRTSGGADTQYF
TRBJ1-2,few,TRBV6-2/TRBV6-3,CASSYYQEQVQTF
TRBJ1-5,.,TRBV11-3,CASSFRDSDDQPQHF
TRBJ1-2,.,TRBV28,CASSRLDGGANYGYTF
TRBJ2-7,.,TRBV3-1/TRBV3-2,CASSQEGRVSYEQYF
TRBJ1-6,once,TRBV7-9,CASTKSSQGHSPLHF
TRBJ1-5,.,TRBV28,CASQENRQFRQPQHF
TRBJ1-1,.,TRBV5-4,CASSGQTGGNTEAFF
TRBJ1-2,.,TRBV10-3,CAIKGSGPQGAPGYTF
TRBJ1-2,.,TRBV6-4,CASSDLSKGRFDYGYTF
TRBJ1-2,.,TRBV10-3,CATGTDYGYTF
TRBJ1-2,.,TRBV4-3,CASSDIYYGYTF
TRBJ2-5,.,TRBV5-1,CASSLGGGKETQYF
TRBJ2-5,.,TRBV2,CASSNGLAGVRETQYF
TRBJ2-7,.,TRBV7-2,CASSLGQGAYEQYF
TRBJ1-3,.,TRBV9,CASSVVGAAAGNTIYF
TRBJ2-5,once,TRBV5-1,CASSWHGLAGKQETQYF
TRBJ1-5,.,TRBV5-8,CASSLDRGRNQPQHF
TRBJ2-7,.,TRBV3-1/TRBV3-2,CASSPGINYEQYF
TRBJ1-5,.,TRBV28,CASSSPGTGASYSNQPQHF
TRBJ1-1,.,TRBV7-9,CASSLGRATSGTEAFF
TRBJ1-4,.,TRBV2,CASRPLGGATNEKLFF
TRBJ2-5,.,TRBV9,CASSATGGQETQYF
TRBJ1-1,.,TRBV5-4,CASSPRQGAWITEAFF
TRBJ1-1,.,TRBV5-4,CASSSQVNTEAFF
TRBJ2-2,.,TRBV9,CASSVGELAGGLPRELFF
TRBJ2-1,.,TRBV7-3,CASSSSGGNNEQFF